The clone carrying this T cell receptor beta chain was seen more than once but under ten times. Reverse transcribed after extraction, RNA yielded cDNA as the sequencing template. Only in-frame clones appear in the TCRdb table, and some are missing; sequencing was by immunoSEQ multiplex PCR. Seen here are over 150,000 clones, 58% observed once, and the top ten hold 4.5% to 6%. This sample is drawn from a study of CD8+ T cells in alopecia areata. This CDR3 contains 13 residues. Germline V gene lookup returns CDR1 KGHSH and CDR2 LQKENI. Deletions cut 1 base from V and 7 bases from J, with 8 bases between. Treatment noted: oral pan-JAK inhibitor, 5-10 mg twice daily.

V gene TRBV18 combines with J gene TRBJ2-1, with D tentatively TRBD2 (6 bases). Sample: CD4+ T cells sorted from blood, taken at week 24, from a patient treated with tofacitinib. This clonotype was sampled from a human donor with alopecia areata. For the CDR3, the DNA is TGTGCCAGCTCACCACTGGAGGGAAATGAGCAGTTCTTC. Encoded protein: CASSPLEGNEQFF.